The 19 T cell receptor beta chains given below trace back to one sample, sequenced in a study of blood T cells in healthy people across ages. With a J-beta primer mix and a sample-barcoded 5' primer, a second PCR ran 7 to 11 cycles. MiXCR was run by TCRdb on the 5' RACE reads, yielding one entry per CDR3 protein. The data show some 790,000 distinct CDR3 sequences, more than 25% seen once. Sequencing was performed on blood. These receptors were obtained from a woman older than 75 in good health.

The gene calls are TRBV7-2 and TRBJ2-3; D is possibly TRBD2 (5 bases). Germline-derived CDR1 and CDR2 are SGHTA and FQGNSA. This CDR3 comprises 12 residues. The V gene lost 5 bases and the J gene lost 10 bases, with 13 bases spanning the gap. The CDR3 DNA sequence: TGTGCCAGCAGCAAGAGGAGTAGCGCGCAGTATTTT. The encoded protein is CASSKRSSAQYF.

This clonotype appeared a few times. The chain has TRBV28 and TRBJ1-5; possibly TRBD1 for D (5 bases). V was cut by 8 bases and J by 4 bases, with 15 bases left in between. Germline V gene lookup returns CDR1 MDHEN and CDR2 SYDVKM. This CDR3 has 14 amino acids. Written as DNA, the CDR3 is TGTGCCAGCGAGGGGTCGGGAAGGAATCAGCCCCAGCATTTT. It codes for CASEGSGRNQPQHF.

The chain combines TRBV11-2 with TRBJ2-3, with D perhaps matching TRBD2 (7 bases). Trimming took off 11 bases at V and 3 bases at J, with 18 bases between the two ends. The CDR3 is made up of 14 amino acids. Germline loops: CDR1 SGHAT, CDR2 FQNNGV. The CDR3, as DNA: TGTGCCGCCAGAGGGGGGGGGCCAACAGATACGCAGTATTTT. It yields the protein CAARGGGPTDTQYF.

V and J are TRBV20-1 and TRBJ1-2; TRBD1 matches 10 bases. Trimming at V came to 5 bases and at J to 4 bases, leaving 7 bases not matched to a gene. This CDR3 comprises 14 residues. The germline CDR1 and CDR2 sequences are DFQATT and SNEGSKA (reference sequence). Here the CDR3 reads CSASRDRGSYGYTF. Here the CDR3 DNA reads TGCAGTGCTTCCCGGGACAGGGGATCCTATGGCTACACCTTC.

This clonotype was observed at least ten times. The CDR3, as DNA: TGCAGTGCTAGGAGTGATACGCAGTATTTT. It translates to CSARSDTQYF. The genes are TRBV20-1 and TRBJ2-3, with D unclear. Germline V gene sequence: CDR1 DFQATT, CDR2 SNEGSKA (reference sequence). This CDR3 has 10 residues. Trimming took 3 bases from V and 6 from J, leaving 4 bases between them.

This clonotype has more than one count but fewer than ten. The genes are TRBV10-2 and TRBJ1-1; TRBD1 matches at 7 bases. Trimming at V came to 2 bases and at J to 0 bases, leaving 3 bases not matched to a gene. The CDR3 spans 15 residues. CDR1 is WSHSY and CDR2 is SAAADI in the germline V gene. CDR3 in amino acids: CASSEVRGVNTEAFF. DNA for the CDR3: TGCGCCAGCAGTGAGGTCAGGGGGGTGAACACTGAAGCTTTCTTT.

This clonotype appeared many times. The chain has TRBV12-3 or TRBV12-4 and TRBJ2-6; perhaps D is TRBD1 or TRBD2 (6 bases each). V gave up 3 bases and J gave up 4 bases, with 13 bases separating them. The CDR3 is made up of 16 amino acids. The CDR3 here is CASSFEGGQGANVLTF. CDR3 bases: TGTGCCAGCAGTTTTGAAGGGGGGCAAGGGGCCAACGTCCTGACTTTC.

This clonotype has only a few counts. The chain carries TRBV5-6 and TRBJ1-5, with D hard to call. Germline CDR1 reads SGHDT; CDR2 reads YYEEEE. Trimming pared 1 base from V and 1 base from J, leaving 9 bases between. The CDR3 runs 15 residues. As DNA, the CDR3 is TGTGCCAGCAGCTTGAAGGGTTTCAGCAATCAGCCCCAGCATTTT. Encoded protein: CASSLKGFSNQPQHF.

A remark on this clonotype: Possible read error: a much larger clone is one base away. V is TRBV29-1 and J is TRBJ2-5; D gene ambiguous. Between the trimmed V and J ends, which lost 4 bases and 1 base, there was a span of 16 bases. The germline V gene has CDR1 SQVTM and CDR2 ANQGSEA. This CDR3 region has 15 residues. The CDR3 region is CSVVPIGSPQETQYF. DNA for the CDR3: TGCAGCGTTGTTCCGATAGGATCCCCCCAAGAGACCCAGTACTTC.

The chain carries TRBV6-6 and TRBJ2-1, with TRBD2 matching over 8 bases. Per germline, CDR1 MNHNY and CDR2 SVGAGI (reference sequence). V gave up 4 bases and J gave up 7 bases; unmatched junction bases: 6. The CDR3 is 14 amino acids. The CDR3 spells CASSSRLAKNEQFF. In DNA, the CDR3 is TGTGCCAGCAGTTCCCGACTAGCGAAAAATGAGCAGTTCTTC.

V is TRBV5-1 and J is TRBJ2-6; D is ambiguous. The germline V and J ends were trimmed by 2 bases and 0 bases, with 12 bases remaining between them. This CDR3 has 17 amino acids. Looked up from germline, CDR1 is SGHRS and CDR2 is YFSETQ. As DNA, the CDR3 is TGCGCCAGCAGCTTTGGTACCTGGGTCTCTGGGGCCAACGTCCTGACTTTC. This gives the protein CASSFGTWVSGANVLTF.

This clonotype has a count of ten or more. This chain joins TRBV12-3 or TRBV12-4 and TRBJ2-5, with D tentatively TRBD2 (7 bases). The CDR3 runs to 13 residues. Trimming left V 3 bases short and J 7 bases short, with 12 bases between. CDR3 in amino acids: CASSLRGLGTQYF. CDR3 nucleotides: TGTGCCAGCAGTTTGCGGGGGCTGGGGACCCAGTACTTC.

The chain couples TRBV20-1 to TRBJ1-5, with D unresolved. This CDR3 has 15 residues. The germline CDR1 and CDR2 sequences are DFQATT and SNEGSKA (reference sequence). Deletions cut 6 bases from V and 1 base from J, with 16 bases between. The CDR3 reads CSASGPRRSNQPQHF. Here the CDR3 DNA reads TGCAGTGCGTCTGGCCCTCGGCGGAGCAATCAGCCCCAGCATTTT.

The chain combines TRBV4-1 with TRBJ1-5, with a tentative D call TRBD1 (6 bases). CDR1 and CDR2 from the germline V gene are MGHRA and YSYEKL. Between the trimmed V and J ends, which lost 0 bases and 11 bases, there was a span of 14 bases. This CDR3 is 14 amino acids long. The CDR3 here is CASSQEGGVGTQHF. CDR3 coding DNA: TGCGCCAGCAGCCAAGAAGGGGGTGTCGGAACCCAGCATTTT.

Note on this clonotype: This may be a read error, as it is one base from a much larger clone. The chain joins TRBV5-5 to TRBJ2-5, with D possibly TRBD2 on 5 matching bases. The CDR3 length is 12 residues. V dropped 4 bases and J dropped 11 bases, with 15 bases sitting between them. Germline V gives CDR1 SGHKS, CDR2 YYEKEE (reference sequence). CDR3 residues: CASSTLVSEQYF. CDR3 bases: TGTGCCAGCAGCACACTAGTATCTGAGCAGTACTTC.

This clonotype was recorded at least ten times. The J gene is TRBJ2-7, the V gene TRBV6-2 or TRBV6-3, with D possibly being TRBD2 (5 bases). The CDR3 sequence is 12 residues long. Germline lookup yields CDR1 MNHEY and CDR2 SVGEGT. V shed 6 bases and J shed 3 bases, with 9 bases lying between them. The CDR3 DNA sequence: TGTGCCAGCAGGGAGGCGGTCTACGAGCAGTACTTC. As protein: CASREAVYEQYF.

This sequence joins TRBV4-2 and TRBJ2-1, with D possibly being TRBD2 (7 bases). V was shortened by 3 bases and J by 11 bases, with 23 bases between the two germline ends. From germline, CDR1 is LGHNA and CDR2 YNFKEQ. The CDR3 contains 16 residues. CDR3 region: CASSQLILAGARQQFF. DNA of the CDR3: TGTGCCAGCAGCCAGCTCATACTGGCGGGGGCACGACAGCAGTTCTTC.

This clonotype was detected many times. The chain is built from TRBV7-2 and TRBJ1-1; possibly TRBD1 for D (5 bases). The CDR3 is 13 residues long. The V gene lost 7 bases and the J gene lost 0 bases, with 9 bases spanning the gap. Germline values: CDR1 SGHTA, CDR2 FQGNSA. CDR3 residues: CASKRGLNTEAFF. CDR3 DNA: TGTGCCAGCAAGAGGGGTTTGAACACTGAAGCTTTCTTT.

This clonotype was detected ten times or more. The chain combines TRBV20-1 with TRBJ1-4; a weak D match, TRBD1 (6 bases). CDR1 is DFQATT, CDR2 SNEGSKA, per germline (reference sequence). This CDR3 contains 14 residues. Trimming pared 4 bases from V and 7 bases from J, leaving 16 bases between. CDR3 in amino acids: CSAMWAQGGEKLFF. In nucleotides, the CDR3 is TGCAGTGCTATGTGGGCACAGGGAGGTGAAAAACTGTTTTTT.